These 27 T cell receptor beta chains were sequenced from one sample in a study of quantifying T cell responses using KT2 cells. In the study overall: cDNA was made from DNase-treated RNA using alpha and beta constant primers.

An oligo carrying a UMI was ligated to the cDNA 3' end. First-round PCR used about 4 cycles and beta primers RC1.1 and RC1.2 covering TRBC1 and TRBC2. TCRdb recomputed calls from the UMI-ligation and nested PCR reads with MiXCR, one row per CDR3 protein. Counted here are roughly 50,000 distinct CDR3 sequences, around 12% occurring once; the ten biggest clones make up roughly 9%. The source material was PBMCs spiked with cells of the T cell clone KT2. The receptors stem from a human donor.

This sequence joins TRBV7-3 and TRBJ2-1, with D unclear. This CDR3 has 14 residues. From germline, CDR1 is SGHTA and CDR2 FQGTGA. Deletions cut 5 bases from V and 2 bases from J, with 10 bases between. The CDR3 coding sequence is TGTGCCAGCAGCCCGACACTAACCTACAATGAGCAGTTCTTC. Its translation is CASSPTLTYNEQFF. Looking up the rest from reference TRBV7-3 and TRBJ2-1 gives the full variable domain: GAGVSQTPSNKVTEKGKYVELRCDPISGHTALYWYRQSLGQGPEFLIYFQGTGAADDSGLPNDRFFAVRPEGSVSTLKIQRTERGDSAVYLCASSPTLTYNEQFFGPGTRLTVL.

The CDR3 loop is CASSPKLAPQYF. CDR3 bases: TGTGCCAGCAGTCCCAAACTAGCACCTCAGTACTTC. The chain uses TRBV12-3 or TRBV12-4 and TRBJ2-4; a possible D gene is TRBD2 (6 bases). The CDR3 totals 12 residues. The V gene lost 5 bases and the J gene lost 12 bases, with 14 bases spanning the gap.

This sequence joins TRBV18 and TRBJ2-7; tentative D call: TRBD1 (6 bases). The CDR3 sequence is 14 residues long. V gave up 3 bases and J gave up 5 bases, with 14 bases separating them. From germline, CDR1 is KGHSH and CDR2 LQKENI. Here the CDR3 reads CASSPQRGIHEQYF. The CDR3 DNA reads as TGTGCCAGCTCACCGCAGAGGGGGATTCACGAGCAGTACTTC.

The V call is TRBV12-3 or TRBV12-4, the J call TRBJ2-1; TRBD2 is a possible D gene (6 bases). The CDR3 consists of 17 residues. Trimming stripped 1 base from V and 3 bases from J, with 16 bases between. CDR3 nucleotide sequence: TGTGCCAGCAGTTTAGGGTCGTGGACTACCTACTACAATGAGCAGTTCTTC. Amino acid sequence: CASSLGSWTTYYNEQFF.

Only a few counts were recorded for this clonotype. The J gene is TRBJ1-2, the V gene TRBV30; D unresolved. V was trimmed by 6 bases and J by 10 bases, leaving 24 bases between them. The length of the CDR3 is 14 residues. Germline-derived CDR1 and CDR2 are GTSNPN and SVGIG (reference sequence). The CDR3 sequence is CACSPSFRTVLYTF. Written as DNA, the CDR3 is TGTGCCTGTTCCCCATCCTTTCGAACAGTTCTCTACACCTTC.

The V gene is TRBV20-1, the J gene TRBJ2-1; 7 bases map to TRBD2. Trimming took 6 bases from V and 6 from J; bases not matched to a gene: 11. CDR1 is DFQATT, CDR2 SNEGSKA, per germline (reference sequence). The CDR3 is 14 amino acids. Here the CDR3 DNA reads TGCAGTGCCGGAGCGGGATCGGGAACCAATGAGCAGTTCTTC. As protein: CSAGAGSGTNEQFF.

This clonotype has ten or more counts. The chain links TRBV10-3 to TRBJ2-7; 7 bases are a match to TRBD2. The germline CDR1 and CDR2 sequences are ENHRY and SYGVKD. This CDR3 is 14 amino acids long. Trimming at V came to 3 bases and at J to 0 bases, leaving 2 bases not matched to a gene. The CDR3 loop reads CAISDLADSYEQYF. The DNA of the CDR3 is TGTGCCATCAGTGACCTAGCGGACTCCTACGAGCAGTACTTC.

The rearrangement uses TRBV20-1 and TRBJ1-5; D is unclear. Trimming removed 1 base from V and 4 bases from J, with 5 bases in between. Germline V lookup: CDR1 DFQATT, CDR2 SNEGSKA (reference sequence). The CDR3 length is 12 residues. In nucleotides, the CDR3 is TGCAGTGCTAGAGGGGAGAATCAGCCCCAGCATTTT. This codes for CSARGENQPQHF.

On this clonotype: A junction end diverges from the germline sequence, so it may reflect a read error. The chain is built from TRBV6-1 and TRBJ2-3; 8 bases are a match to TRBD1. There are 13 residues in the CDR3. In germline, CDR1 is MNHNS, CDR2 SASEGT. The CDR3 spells CASRRTGTDSQYF. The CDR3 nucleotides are TGTGCCAGCAGGCGGACAGGGACAGATTCGCAGTATTTT.

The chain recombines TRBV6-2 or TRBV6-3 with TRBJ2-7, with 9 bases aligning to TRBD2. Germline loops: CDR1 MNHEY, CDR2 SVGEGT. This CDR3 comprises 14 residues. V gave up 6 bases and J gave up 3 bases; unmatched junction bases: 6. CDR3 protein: CASSTGTSIYEQYF. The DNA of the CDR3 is TGTGCCAGCAGCACCGGGACTAGCATCTACGAGCAGTACTTC.

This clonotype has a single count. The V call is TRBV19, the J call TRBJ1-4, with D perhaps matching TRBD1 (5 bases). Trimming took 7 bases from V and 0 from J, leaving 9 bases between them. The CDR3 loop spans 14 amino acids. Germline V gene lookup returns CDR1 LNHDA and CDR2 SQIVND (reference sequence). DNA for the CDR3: TGTGCCAGTACTACAGGAGCAACTAATGAAAAACTGTTTTTT. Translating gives CASTTGATNEKLFF.

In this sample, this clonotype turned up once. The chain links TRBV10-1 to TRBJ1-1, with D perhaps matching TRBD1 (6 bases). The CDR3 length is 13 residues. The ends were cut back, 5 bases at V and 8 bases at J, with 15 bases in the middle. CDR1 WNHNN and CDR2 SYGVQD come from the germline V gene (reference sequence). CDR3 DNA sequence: TGCGCCAGCAGTTTTGGGGGCCCAGAGGAAGCTTTCTTT. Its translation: CASSFGGPEEAFF.

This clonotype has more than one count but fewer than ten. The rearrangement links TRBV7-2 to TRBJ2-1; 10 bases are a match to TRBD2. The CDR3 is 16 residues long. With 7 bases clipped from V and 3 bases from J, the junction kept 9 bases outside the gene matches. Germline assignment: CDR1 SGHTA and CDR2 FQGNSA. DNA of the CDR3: TGTGCCAGCACCATGGAAAGCGGGAGGGGCTACAATGAGCAGTTCTTC. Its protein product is CASTMESGRGYNEQFF.

This CDR3 reads CASSVSGEQFF. CDR3 sequence (DNA): TGTGCCAGCAGCGTAAGTGGTGAGCAGTTCTTC. The chain employs TRBV5-6 and TRBJ2-1, with D unclear. With 4 bases removed from V and 9 bases from J, the gap between germline ends came to 8 bases. Germline CDR1 is SGHDT and CDR2 is YYEEEE. The CDR3 is made up of 11 amino acids.

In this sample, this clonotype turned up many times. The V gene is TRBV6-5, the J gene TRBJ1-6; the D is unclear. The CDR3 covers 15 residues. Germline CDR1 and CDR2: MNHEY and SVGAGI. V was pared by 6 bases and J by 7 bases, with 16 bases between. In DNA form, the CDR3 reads TGTGCCAGCAGACAGATTACGTCGGAAAATTCACCCCTCCACTTT. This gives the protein CASRQITSENSPLHF.

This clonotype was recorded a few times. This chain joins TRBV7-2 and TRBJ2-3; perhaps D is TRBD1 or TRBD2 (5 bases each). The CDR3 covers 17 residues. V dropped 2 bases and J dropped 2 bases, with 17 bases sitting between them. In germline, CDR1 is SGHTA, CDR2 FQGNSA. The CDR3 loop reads CASSLRIYGAATDTQYF. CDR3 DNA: TGTGCCAGCAGCTTAAGGATATACGGGGCCGCCACAGATACGCAGTATTTT. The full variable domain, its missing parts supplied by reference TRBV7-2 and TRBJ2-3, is GAGVSQSPSNKVTEKGKDVELRCDPISGHTALYWYRQSLGQGLEFLIYFQGNSAPDKSGLPSDRFSAERTGGSVSTLTIQRTQQEDSAVYLCASSLRIYGAATDTQYFGPGTRLTVL.

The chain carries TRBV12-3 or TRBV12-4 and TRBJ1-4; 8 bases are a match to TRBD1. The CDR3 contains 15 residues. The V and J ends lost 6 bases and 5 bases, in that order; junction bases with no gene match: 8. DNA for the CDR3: TGTGCCAGCAGACCCGAGACAGGGGTAAATGAAAAACTGTTTTTT. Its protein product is CASRPETGVNEKLFF.

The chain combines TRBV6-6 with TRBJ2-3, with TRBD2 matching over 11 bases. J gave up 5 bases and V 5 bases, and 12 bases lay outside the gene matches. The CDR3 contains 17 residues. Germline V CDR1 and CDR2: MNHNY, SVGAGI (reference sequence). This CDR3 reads CASSQPLLAGEVDTQYF. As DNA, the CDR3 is TGTGCCAGCAGTCAACCTTTACTAGCGGGAGAGGTAGATACGCAGTATTTT.

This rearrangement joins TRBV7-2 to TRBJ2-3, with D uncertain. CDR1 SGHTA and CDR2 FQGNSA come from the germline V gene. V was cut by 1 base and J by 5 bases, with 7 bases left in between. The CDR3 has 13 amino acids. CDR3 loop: CASSLDRGDTQYF. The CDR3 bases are TGTGCCAGCAGCTTAGATCGCGGAGATACGCAGTATTTT. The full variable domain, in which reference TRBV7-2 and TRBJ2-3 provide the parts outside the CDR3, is GAGVSQSPSNKVTEKGKDVELRCDPISGHTALYWYRQSLGQGLEFLIYFQGNSAPDKSGLPSDRFSAERTGGSVSTLTIQRTQQEDSAVYLCASSLDRGDTQYFGPGTRLTVL.

In DNA, the CDR3 is TGTGCCAGCAGCTCGAGCGGGGTACCACCCCTCCACTTT. Amino acids: CASSSSGVPPLHF. This chain joins TRBV11-2 and TRBJ1-6; D remains ambiguous. Germline V CDR1 and CDR2: SGHAT, FQNNGV. The CDR3 covers 13 residues. Trimming left V 4 bases short and J 11 bases short, with 12 bases between.

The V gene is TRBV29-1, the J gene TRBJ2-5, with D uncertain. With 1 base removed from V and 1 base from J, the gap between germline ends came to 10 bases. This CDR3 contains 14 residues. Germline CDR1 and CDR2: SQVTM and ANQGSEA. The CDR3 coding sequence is TGCAGCGTTGAAGGCGCGGTGGGCCAAGAGACCCAGTACTTC. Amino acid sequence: CSVEGAVGQETQYF.

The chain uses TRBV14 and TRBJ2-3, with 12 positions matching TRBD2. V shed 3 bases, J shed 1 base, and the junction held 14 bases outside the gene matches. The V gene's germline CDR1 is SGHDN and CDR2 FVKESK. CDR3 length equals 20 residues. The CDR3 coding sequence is TGTGCCAGCAGCCATCGACTAGCGGGAGTCCGGGGTCGGGGCACAGATACGCAGTATTTT. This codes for CASSHRLAGVRGRGTDTQYF.

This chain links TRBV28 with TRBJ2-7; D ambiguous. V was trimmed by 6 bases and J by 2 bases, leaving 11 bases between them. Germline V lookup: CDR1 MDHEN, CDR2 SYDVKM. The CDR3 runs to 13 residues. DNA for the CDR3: TGTGCCAGCAGCTCCGGGCCCGCCTACGAGCAGTACTTC. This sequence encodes CASSSGPAYEQYF. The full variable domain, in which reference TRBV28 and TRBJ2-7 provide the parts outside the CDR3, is DVKVTQSSRYLVKRTGEKVFLECVQDMDHENMFWYRQDPGLGLRLIYFSYDVKMKEKGDIPEGYSVSREKKERFSLILESASTNQTSMYLCASSSGPAYEQYFGPGTRLTVT.

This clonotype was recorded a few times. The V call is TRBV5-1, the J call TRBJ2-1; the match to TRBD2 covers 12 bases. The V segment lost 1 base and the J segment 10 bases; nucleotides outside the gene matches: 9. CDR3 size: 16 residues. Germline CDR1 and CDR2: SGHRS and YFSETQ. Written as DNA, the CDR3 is TGCGCCAGCAGCTTGTTCCCTAGCGGGGGGGCCAACGAGCAGTTCTTC. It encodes CASSLFPSGGANEQFF.

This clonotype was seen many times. CDR3 protein: CASSLKGYSSHTQYF. The CDR3 DNA is TGTGCCAGCAGCTTGAAAGGCTATTCTAGCCATACGCAGTATTTT. V and J are TRBV5-4 and TRBJ2-3; TRBD2 might be the D (5 bases). CDR1 is SGHNT, CDR2 YYREEE, per germline (reference sequence). Between the trimmed V and J ends, which lost 1 base and 7 bases, there was a span of 16 bases. This CDR3 has 15 amino acids.

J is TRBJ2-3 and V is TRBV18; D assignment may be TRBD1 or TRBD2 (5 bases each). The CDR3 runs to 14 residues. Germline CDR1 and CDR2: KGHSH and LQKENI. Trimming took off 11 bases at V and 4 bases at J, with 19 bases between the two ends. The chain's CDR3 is CAESAGTAPDTQYF. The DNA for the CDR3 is TGTGCCGAATCCGCCGGGACCGCCCCAGATACGCAGTATTTT.

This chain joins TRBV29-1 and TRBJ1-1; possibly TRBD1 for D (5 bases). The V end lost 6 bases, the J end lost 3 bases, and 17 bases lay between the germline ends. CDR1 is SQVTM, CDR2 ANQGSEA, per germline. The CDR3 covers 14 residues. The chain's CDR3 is CSVQRAGGDTEAFF. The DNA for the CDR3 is TGCAGCGTCCAAAGGGCAGGAGGGGACACTGAAGCTTTCTTT. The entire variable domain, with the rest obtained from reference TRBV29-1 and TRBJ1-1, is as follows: SAVISQKPSRDICQRGTSLTIQCQVDSQVTMMFWYRQQPGQSLTLIATANQGSEATYESGFVIDKFPISRPNLTFSTLTVSNMSPEDSSIYLCSVQRAGGDTEAFFGQGTRLTVV.